Following are 31 T cell receptor beta chains from one sample sequenced in a study of blood T cells in healthy people across ages. A second roughly 7 to 12 cycle PCR used barcoded and J-beta primers. TCRdb fed the 5' RACE reads into MiXCR, producing one record per CDR3 protein. The table includes about 650,000 distinct CDR3 sequences, approximately 30% detected once. The specimen was blood. These receptors were taken from a woman aged 80 or over in good health.

This clonotype appeared a few times. The chain recombines TRBV7-8 with TRBJ1-1, with a possible D match to TRBD1 (5 bases). Germline CDR1 SGHVS, CDR2 FQNEAQ. Trimming pared 2 bases from V and 0 bases from J, leaving 10 bases between. The CDR3 sequence is 15 residues long. Written as DNA, the CDR3 is TGTGCCAGCAGCTTAATCGGGGGACTGAACACTGAAGCTTTCTTT. Its translation: CASSLIGGLNTEAFF.

The rearrangement joins TRBV9 to TRBJ1-5; no reliable D call. Trimming removed 0 bases at V and 3 bases at J, with 10 bases between. This CDR3 has 15 residues. Germline V lookup: CDR1 SGDLS, CDR2 YYNGEE. Here the CDR3 DNA reads TGTGCCAGCAGCGTAGATGAGGGTTACAATCAGCCCCAGCATTTT. Its translation: CASSVDEGYNQPQHF.

This clonotype showed up many times. The genes are TRBV5-1 and TRBJ2-3, with D maybe TRBD1 (6 bases). In germline, CDR1 is SGHRS, CDR2 YFSETQ. Trimming took off 3 bases at V and 7 bases at J, with 18 bases between the two ends. The CDR3 contains 15 residues. CDR3 loop: CASSYRTVGSNTQYF. As DNA, the CDR3 is TGCGCCAGCAGCTACCGGACAGTCGGGTCCAATACGCAGTATTTT.

This clonotype was picked up many times. V gene TRBV7-2 combines with J gene TRBJ1-5; 7 nucleotides agree with TRBD1. Germline trimming cut 1 base from V and 0 bases from J; bases unmatched to any gene: 6. The germline V gene has CDR1 SGHTA and CDR2 FQGNSA. This CDR3 comprises 17 residues. This CDR3 reads CASSLGDSSYSNQPQHF. The CDR3 nucleotides read TGTGCCAGCAGCTTAGGGGACAGCTCTTATAGCAATCAGCCCCAGCATTTT.

This clonotype was seen many times. This sequence joins TRBV5-1 and TRBJ2-6, with D unresolved. V gave up 1 base and J gave up 0 bases, with 14 bases separating them. CDR1 SGHRS and CDR2 YFSETQ come from the germline V gene. The CDR3 contains 18 residues. CDR3 amino acids: CASSLKRASYSGANVLTF. DNA for the CDR3: TGCGCCAGCAGCTTGAAAAGGGCCTCCTACTCTGGGGCCAACGTCCTGACTTTC.

A few counts support this clonotype. V gene TRBV5-8 combines with J gene TRBJ1-5; the D gene is possibly TRBD1 (6 bases). This CDR3 region has 15 residues. V lost 4 bases to trimming and J lost 1 base, with 12 bases between them. Germline V gene sequence: CDR1 SGHTS, CDR2 YDEGEE. The CDR3 coding sequence is TGTGCCAGCAGCGGAGGGGGGAGGAGCAATCAGCCCCAGCATTTT. It encodes CASSGGGRSNQPQHF.

Comment on this clonotype: This may stem from a read error, because a much larger clone lies one nucleotide away. The chain couples TRBV15 to TRBJ2-7; unclear D gene. Germline assignment: CDR1 LNHNV and CDR2 YYDKDF (reference sequence). The CDR3 contains 13 residues. This chain's CDR3 is CVTSRDLSYEQYF. DNA for the CDR3: TGTGTCACCAGCAGAGATCTCTCCTACGAGCAGTACTTC. Variable domain in full (rest from reference TRBV15 and TRBJ2-7): DAMVIQNPRYQVTQFGKPVTLSCSQTLNHNVMYWYQQKSSQAPKLLFHYYDKDFNNEADTPDNFQSRRPNTSFCFLDIRSPGLGDTAMYLCVTSRDLSYEQYFGPGTRLTVT.

The chain is built from TRBV20-1 and TRBJ2-5; 8 nucleotides align to TRBD2. The J call may be wrong; the DNA end is better matched by TRBJ2-7. This CDR3 comprises 13 residues. Germline CDR1 reads DFQATT; CDR2 reads SNEGSKA (reference sequence). As DNA, the CDR3 is TGCAGTGCTAGCGGGAGGGCCGTTGGCGAGCAGTACTTC. Residues: CSASGRAVGEQYF.

As to this clonotype: A clone one base away is much larger, so this may be a read error. This sequence joins TRBV6-5 and TRBJ2-1; 11 nucleotides agree with TRBD1. V dropped 6 bases and J dropped 10; count of bases not matched to a gene: 8. CDR3 length: 14 amino acids. CDR1 is MNHEY, CDR2 SVGAGI, per germline. CDR3 DNA: TGTGCCAGCAGATTGGGACAGGGGGTCTACGAGCAGTTCTTC. Translated, it gives CASRLGQGVYEQFF.

The sample holds a few counts of this clonotype. The chain combines TRBV29-1 with TRBJ1-2, with D unresolved. V was shortened by 1 base and J by 2 bases, with 11 bases between the two germline ends. The CDR3 has 14 residues. Germline V lookup: CDR1 SQVTM, CDR2 ANQGSEA. CDR3 sequence (DNA): TGCAGCGTTGAAGTAGGAAGACGGAACTATGGCTACACCTTC. This gives the protein CSVEVGRRNYGYTF.

This clonotype has a handful of counts. The V call is TRBV18, the J call TRBJ1-6; 10 bases are a match to TRBD1. Per germline, CDR1 KGHSH and CDR2 LQKENI. This CDR3 is 15 amino acids long. With 5 bases clipped from V and 10 bases from J, the junction kept 8 bases outside the gene matches. This CDR3 reads CASSARTGGNSPLHF. The CDR3 coding sequence is TGTGCCAGCTCAGCTCGGACAGGGGGAAACTCACCCCTCCACTTT.

The chain carries TRBV5-4 and TRBJ1-2; D may be TRBD1 (5 bases). Germline-derived CDR1 and CDR2 are SGHNT and YYREEE (reference sequence). The CDR3 loop spans 14 amino acids. V dropped 6 bases and J dropped 5 bases, with 17 bases sitting between them. CDR3 protein: CASTADRTSYGYTF. As DNA, the CDR3 is TGTGCCAGCACGGCTGACAGAACGAGTTATGGCTACACCTTC.

This clonotype has only a few counts. For the CDR3, the DNA is TGTGCCAGCAGGATACCGGGGCCGAACACTGAAGCTTTCTTT. Translation gives CASRIPGPNTEAFF. The chain couples TRBV6-1 to TRBJ1-1; tentative D call: TRBD1 (5 bases). The ends were cut back, 6 bases at V and 1 base at J, with 12 bases in the middle. This CDR3 has 14 amino acids. Germline V gene lookup returns CDR1 MNHNS and CDR2 SASEGT.

In the case of this clonotype: Given a much more abundant clone one base away, this may be a read error. The V gene is TRBV29-1, the J gene TRBJ2-5, with 11 bases that match TRBD2. Per germline, CDR1 SQVTM and CDR2 ANQGSEA. The ends lost 2 bases at V and 11 bases at J; junction bases unmatched: 10. The CDR3 has 14 amino acids. CDR3 DNA: TGCAGCGTTGAAACTAGCGGGGGTAGCAATGAGCAGTACTTC. Translating it yields CSVETSGGSNEQYF.

The chain uses TRBV5-6 and TRBJ1-1; 8 bases agree with TRBD1. Germline CDR1 is SGHDT and CDR2 is YYEEEE. This CDR3 comprises 16 residues. J lost 5 bases, V lost 3 bases, and 12 bases had no gene match. CDR3 coding DNA: TGTGCCAGCAGCTCGACCGGACAGGGAGTGGATACTGAAGCTTTCTTT. It encodes CASSSTGQGVDTEAFF.

This clonotype was seen repeatedly, ten times or more. The chain recombines TRBV7-2 with TRBJ2-1, with 7 bases identical to TRBD2. Germline V gene lookup returns CDR1 SGHTA and CDR2 FQGNSA. There are 16 residues in the CDR3. V trimming: 5 bases; J trimming: 4 bases; junction bases outside the gene matches: 11. As DNA, the CDR3 is TGTGCCAGCAGCCCCCAGGGTGGGGGGGGATACAATGAGCAGTTCTTC. The encoded protein is CASSPQGGGGYNEQFF.

The chain couples TRBV27 to TRBJ2-7; the D gene is possibly TRBD2 (6 bases). Germline assignment: CDR1 MNHEY and CDR2 SMNVEV (reference sequence). The CDR3 consists of 15 residues. V shed 0 bases and J shed 4 bases, with 13 bases lying between them. The CDR3 DNA reads as TGTGCCAGCAGTTTATCTGGCGGGGTCGTATACGAGCAGTACTTC. As protein: CASSLSGGVVYEQYF.

The sample holds a few counts of this clonotype. V gene TRBV10-2 combines with J gene TRBJ2-2; no definite D call. Germline loops: CDR1 WSHSY, CDR2 SAAADI. The CDR3 runs 15 residues. V was trimmed by 7 bases and J by 4 bases, leaving 16 bases between them. CDR3 protein: CASMMVTVGTGELFF. As DNA, the CDR3 is TGCGCCAGCATGATGGTGACGGTCGGCACCGGGGAGCTGTTTTTT.

This clonotype was counted at least ten times. The V call is TRBV10-3, the J call TRBJ2-1; 14 bases fit TRBD2. The V and J ends lost 6 bases and 7 bases, in that order; junction bases with no gene match: 5. The CDR3 has 15 residues. Germline V gene sequence: CDR1 ENHRY, CDR2 SYGVKD. CDR3 DNA sequence: TGTGCCATCAGGCAGACTAGCGGGGGGGAAAATGAGCAGTTCTTC. Its protein is CAIRQTSGGENEQFF.

This clonotype was seen at least ten times. This chain uses TRBV7-9 with TRBJ1-4, with 9 bases fitting TRBD1. This CDR3 has 15 amino acids. Germline V CDR1 and CDR2: SEHNR, FQNEAQ (reference sequence). V lost 1 base to trimming and J lost 8 bases; unmatched junction nucleotides: 5. Written as DNA, the CDR3 is TGTGCCAGCAGCTTAGGGACAGGGGAGTCGGAAAAACTGTTTTTT. Its translation: CASSLGTGESEKLFF.

This clonotype was recorded at least ten times. The chain carries TRBV6-5 and TRBJ2-7, with TRBD1 identical over 7 bases. V gave up 6 bases and J gave up 4 bases; unmatched junction bases: 0. There are 11 residues in the CDR3. Germline V gene data show CDR1 as MNHEY and CDR2 as SVGAGI. The CDR3 region is CASRQGYEQYF. The CDR3 coding sequence is TGTGCCAGCAGACAGGGGTACGAGCAGTACTTC.

This chain's CDR3 is CASSAQGSGAFF. CDR3 DNA sequence: TGTGCCAGCAGCGCCCAGGGCAGCGGAGCTTTCTTT. J is TRBJ1-1 and V is TRBV3-1; a weak D match, TRBD1 (5 bases). The CDR3 runs 12 residues. Germline V gene sequence: CDR1 LGHDT, CDR2 YNNKEL (reference sequence). V lost 5 bases to trimming and J lost 10 bases, with 14 bases between them.

The table lists this clonotype with many counts. The gene calls are TRBV6-1 and TRBJ1-6; the D is unclear. CDR1 is MNHNS and CDR2 is SASEGT in the germline V gene. Trimming pared 2 bases from V and 7 bases from J, leaving 9 bases between. This CDR3 is 14 amino acids long. CDR3 nucleotides: TGTGCCAGCAGTGAACTGAGAGAAAATTCACCCCTCCACTTT. Protein product: CASSELRENSPLHF.

In regard to this clonotype: A much larger clone is a single base away; this may be a read error. The chain combines TRBV3-1 with TRBJ2-1; D possibly corresponds to TRBD2 (6 bases). Germline CDR1 is LGHDT and CDR2 is YNNKEL (reference sequence). Trimming took 1 base from V and 7 from J, leaving 14 bases between them. This CDR3 region has 15 residues. This CDR3 is CASSQVTGEVNEQFF. The DNA of the CDR3 is TGTGCCAGCAGCCAAGTGACGGGGGAGGTAAATGAGCAGTTCTTC.

J is TRBJ1-6 and V is TRBV15; TRBD1 matches at 7 bases. CDR3 length equals 14 residues. The V and J ends lost 0 bases and 10 bases, in that order; junction bases with no gene match: 3. CDR1 and CDR2 from the germline V gene are LNHNV and YYDKDF (reference sequence). DNA for the CDR3: TGTGCCACCAGCAGAGAAGGGGGCAGCTCACCCCTCCACTTT. Residues: CATSREGGSSPLHF.

Ten or more counts support this clonotype. The chain carries TRBV6-2 or TRBV6-3 and TRBJ1-1; D remains unclear. CDR1 and CDR2 (germline): MNHEY, SVGEGT. The V end was cut by 2 bases, the J end by 3 bases, with 16 bases between. CDR3 length: 16 amino acids. The CDR3 region has the DNA TGTGCCAGCAGTTACCCAGCTGGGAAGTTGGACACTGAAGCTTTCTTT. The encoded protein is CASSYPAGKLDTEAFF.

This sequence joins TRBV27 and TRBJ1-3; no firm D call. The CDR3 loop spans 14 amino acids. The germline CDR1 and CDR2 sequences are MNHEY and SMNVEV (reference sequence). V lost 3 bases and J 4 bases, leaving 10 bases between the germline ends. CDR3 nucleotide sequence: TGTGCCAGCAGTTTCTCTGGTCCCGGAAACACCATATATTTT. Its translation: CASSFSGPGNTIYF.

CDR3 in amino acids: CASSHLGATEGYEQYF. CDR3 coding DNA: TGTGCCAGCAGCCACCTGGGAGCGACGGAGGGTTACGAGCAGTACTTC. The chain combines TRBV7-6 with TRBJ2-7, with a weak D call TRBD2 (6 bases). Per the germline V gene, CDR1 is SGHVS and CDR2 is FNYEAQ. V lost 5 bases and J 4 bases, leaving 21 bases between the germline ends. The CDR3 covers 16 residues.

This clonotype showed up many times. A read error is possible here, since a much larger clone lies one base away. J is TRBJ2-5 and V is TRBV10-3; D is perhaps TRBD2 (5 bases). Germline V gives CDR1 ENHRY, CDR2 SYGVKD. The CDR3 extends over 14 amino acids. The V gene lost 7 bases and the J gene lost 11 bases, with 23 bases spanning the gap. DNA of the CDR3: TGTGCCATCAAGCCCTTCGGGGATGTAAATGAGCAGTACTTC. Its protein is CAIKPFGDVNEQYF.

CDR3 in DNA: TGCAGTGCTAGAGACCCAGGGGGGGGTGGCACTGAAGCTTTCTTT. It yields the protein CSARDPGGGGTEAFF. The chain couples TRBV20-1 to TRBJ1-1, with 7 positions matching TRBD1. Germline V lookup: CDR1 DFQATT, CDR2 SNEGSKA (reference sequence). Germline trimming cut 0 bases from V and 4 bases from J; bases unmatched to any gene: 8. This CDR3 region has 15 residues.

V and J are TRBV30 and TRBJ1-1; D perhaps matches TRBD1 (6 bases). The CDR3 totals 13 residues. In germline, CDR1 is GTSNPN, CDR2 SVGIG (reference sequence). Trimming shortened V by 3 bases and J by 0 bases, and 8 bases separated the two germline ends. The CDR3 loop is CAWRDSLNTEAFF. In DNA form, the CDR3 reads TGTGCCTGGAGGGACAGTTTGAACACTGAAGCTTTCTTT.